The 32 T cell receptor beta chains reported below all come from one sample, sequenced in a study of blood T cell repertoires in COVID-19. Sequenced by immunoSEQ multiplex PCR; TCRdb stores in-frame clones only, minus some. The repertoire holds roughly 200,000 clones, with about 87% as singletons. Sequencing was done on a sample of peripheral blood. The receptors here all came from a man in his 70s with acute or convalescent COVID-19.

The chain uses TRBV18 and TRBJ2-1, with 11 bases aligning to TRBD2. CDR3 length: 17 amino acids. Unmatched junction bases numbered 3, after V lost 2 bases and J lost 0 bases. Germline-derived CDR1 and CDR2 are KGHSH and LQKENI. CDR3 nucleotide sequence: TGTGCCAGCTCACCATCTAGCGGGAGGTTCTCCTACAATGAGCAGTTCTTC. Its protein is CASSPSSGRFSYNEQFF. Filled out from reference TRBV18 and TRBJ2-1, the complete variable domain reads NAGVMQNPRHLVRRRGQEARLRCSPMKGHSHVYWYRQLPEEGLKFMVYLQKENIIDESGMPKERFSAEFPKEGPSILRIQQVVRGDSAAYFCASSPSSGRFSYNEQFFGPGTRLTVL.

This rearrangement joins TRBV19 to TRBJ2-2; D call uncertain. Looked up from germline, CDR1 is LNHDA and CDR2 is SQIVND (reference sequence). CDR3 length: 14 residues. V lost 5 bases and J lost 3, with 10 bases in between. DNA for the CDR3: TGTGCCAGTAGTGAGCAAGAATACACCGGGGAGCTGTTTTTT. Translation gives CASSEQEYTGELFF. The full variable domain, rest sourced from reference TRBV19 and TRBJ2-2, is DGGITQSPKYLFRKEGQNVTLSCEQNLNHDAMYWYRQDPGQGLRLIYYSQIVNDFQKGDIAEGYSVSREKKESFPLTVTSAQKNPTAFYLCASSEQEYTGELFFGEGSRLTVL.

The gene calls are TRBV28 and TRBJ1-1; TRBD1 might be the D (6 bases). V shed 10 bases and J shed 1 base, with 16 bases lying between them. CDR1 MDHEN and CDR2 SYDVKM come from the germline V gene. This CDR3 region has 14 residues. CDR3 protein: CATLDSRANTEAFF. CDR3 DNA sequence: TGTGCCACCCTGGACAGTAGGGCGAACACTGAAGCTTTCTTT.

The CDR3 bases are TGTGCCAGCAGCTTGACTTGGACTAGCGGGAGTTCAAACGAGCAGTACTTC. Its protein is CASSLTWTSGSSNEQYF. V usage is TRBV7-8 and J usage is TRBJ2-7; 13 bases fit TRBD2. Germline CDR1 is SGHVS and CDR2 is FQNEAQ. The CDR3 sequence is 17 residues long. V lost 3 bases and J lost 5; bases outside the gene matches: 10.

J is TRBJ2-7 and V is TRBV7-8; D perhaps matches TRBD2 (5 bases). Germline V gives CDR1 SGHVS, CDR2 FQNEAQ. Trimming removed 0 bases at V and 2 bases at J, with 14 bases between. The length of the CDR3 is 16 residues. The CDR3 nucleotides are TGTGCCAGCAGCTTAGCGTTGCGGACGGGGACCTACGAGCAGTACTTC. Translating gives CASSLALRTGTYEQYF. The variable domain in full, with the rest retrieved from reference TRBV7-8 and TRBJ2-7, is GAGVSQSPRYKVAKRGQDVALRCDPISGHVSLFWYQQALGQGPEFLTYFQNEAQLDKSGLPSDRFFAERPEGSVSTLKIQRTQQEDSAVYLCASSLALRTGTYEQYFGPGTRLTVT.

The chain is built from TRBV2 and TRBJ1-1, with TRBD1 matching 8 bases. Germline CDR1 SNHLY, CDR2 FYNNEI. The CDR3 runs to 14 residues. Germline trimming cut 6 bases from V and 0 bases from J; bases unmatched to any gene: 3. Here the CDR3 DNA reads TGTGCCAGCAGGATGGACAGGGTGAACACTGAAGCTTTCTTT. It specifies CASRMDRVNTEAFF.

CDR3 protein: CASSPRVGSNAEAFF. The DNA for the CDR3 is TGTGCCAGCTCACCACGGGTAGGGAGTAACGCGGAAGCTTTCTTT. This chain joins TRBV18 and TRBJ1-1; D is uncertain. Per the germline V gene, CDR1 is KGHSH and CDR2 is LQKENI. This CDR3 is built from 15 residues. V shed 1 base and J shed 8 bases, with 17 bases lying between them.

The rearrangement links TRBV7-2 to TRBJ2-1; 7 nucleotides agree with TRBD1. Germline values: CDR1 SGHTA, CDR2 FQGNSA. With V trimmed by 7 bases and J by 0 bases, 6 bases remained unmatched. The length of the CDR3 is 15 residues. As DNA, the CDR3 is TGTGCCAGCACCGAGGGACAGAGCTCCTACAATGAGCAGTTCTTC. Its protein product is CASTEGQSSYNEQFF.

The chain employs TRBV9 and TRBJ2-7, with 11 bases aligning to TRBD2. V dropped 5 bases and J dropped 0; count of bases not matched to a gene: 4. The CDR3 totals 15 residues. Germline V gene data show CDR1 as SGDLS and CDR2 as YYNGEE. In nucleotides, the CDR3 is TGTGCCAGCAGTGGTGGGACTAGCGGCTCCTACGAGCAGTACTTC. It codes for CASSGGTSGSYEQYF.

The rearrangement uses TRBV5-1 and TRBJ2-2; D call uncertain. From germline, CDR1 is SGHRS and CDR2 YFSETQ. The V gene lost 0 bases and the J gene lost 5 bases, with 8 bases spanning the gap. This CDR3 comprises 14 residues. The DNA of the CDR3 is TGCGCCAGCAGCTTGGAACAGAAGACCGGGGAGCTGTTTTTT. Translation gives CASSLEQKTGELFF. Supplemented by reference TRBV5-1 and TRBJ2-2, the full variable domain reads KAGVTQTPRYLIKTRGQQVTLSCSPISGHRSVSWYQQTPGQGLQFLFEYFSETQRNKGNFPGRFSGRQFSNSRSEMNVSTLELGDSALYLCASSLEQKTGELFFGEGSRLTVL.

This clone was recorded once. The chain recombines TRBV27 with TRBJ1-3; a possible D gene is TRBD1 (6 bases). Deletions cut 1 base from V and 6 bases from J, with 13 bases between. The CDR3 is made up of 15 amino acids. Germline values: CDR1 MNHEY, CDR2 SMNVEV (reference sequence). The CDR3 DNA is TGTGCCAGCAGTTTATTGGGCTCAGGGGAAAACACCATATATTTT. Its translation: CASSLLGSGENTIYF.

V is TRBV15 and J is TRBJ1-5; TRBD1 matches 8 bases. Germline V gives CDR1 LNHNV, CDR2 YYDKDF (reference sequence). This CDR3 comprises 17 residues. Losses at the gene ends were 2 bases for V and 0 bases for J; bases not matched to a gene: 6. DNA for the CDR3: TGTGCCACCAGCAGAAGTGGACAGGGCGATAGCAATCAGCCCCAGCATTTT. Its protein product is CATSRSGQGDSNQPQHF.

V and J are TRBV7-3 and TRBJ1-4; perhaps TRBD1 as D (5 bases). The CDR3 extends over 14 amino acids. V gave up 7 bases and J gave up 5 bases, with 14 bases separating them. Germline loops: CDR1 SGHTA, CDR2 FQGTGA. The CDR3 is CASIGTQANEKLFF. In DNA, the CDR3 is TGTGCCAGCATAGGGACTCAAGCAAATGAAAAACTGTTTTTT.

V and J are TRBV7-2 and TRBJ1-5; 10 bases fit TRBD1. The CDR3 has 16 amino acids. V was clipped by 5 bases and J by 7 bases; unmatched bases: 11. Germline V gene data show CDR1 as SGHTA and CDR2 as FQGNSA. The CDR3 spells CASSPPDRGLRQPQHF. The CDR3 nucleotides read TGTGCCAGCAGCCCGCCTGACAGGGGGCTCAGGCAGCCCCAGCATTTT.

The chain combines TRBV27 with TRBJ2-2; 11 bases are shared with TRBD2. CDR1 and CDR2 from the germline V gene are MNHEY and SMNVEV (reference sequence). This CDR3 contains 18 residues. V lost 5 bases to trimming and J lost 2 bases; unmatched junction nucleotides: 10. The CDR3 protein is CASSLLPGLAANTGELFF. The CDR3 DNA follows: TGTGCCAGCAGTCTCCTCCCGGGACTAGCGGCAAACACCGGGGAGCTGTTTTTT.

The genes are TRBV11-3 and TRBJ2-3; 7 bases are a match to TRBD2. Trimming at V came to 2 bases and at J to 5 bases, leaving 7 bases not matched to a gene. The CDR3 consists of 15 residues. Per the germline V gene, CDR1 is SGHNT and CDR2 is YENEEA. The chain's CDR3 is CASSLRGVAGDTQYF. CDR3 coding DNA: TGTGCCAGCAGCTTACGAGGGGTAGCGGGAGATACGCAGTATTTT. Looking up the rest from reference TRBV11-3 and TRBJ2-3 gives the full variable domain: EAGVVQSPRYKIIEKKQPVAFWCNPISGHNTLYWYLQNLGQGPELLIRYENEEAVDDSQLPKDRFSAERLKGVDSTLKIQPAELGDSAVYLCASSLRGVAGDTQYFGPGTRLTVL.

The chain carries TRBV2 and TRBJ2-1; D is possibly TRBD2 (6 bases). CDR1 SNHLY and CDR2 FYNNEI come from the germline V gene. This CDR3 contains 15 residues. V was cut by 3 bases and J by 7 bases, with 16 bases left in between. The CDR3 loop reads CASSESAGLVNEQFF. The CDR3, as DNA: TGTGCCAGCAGTGAGTCGGCGGGATTGGTGAATGAGCAGTTCTTC.

This clone appeared a few times. CDR3 residues: CASSSGQSYNEQFF. DNA for the CDR3: TGTGCCAGCAGTTCGGGACAGTCCTACAATGAGCAGTTCTTC. The V gene is TRBV5-4, the J gene TRBJ2-1; TRBD1 agrees at 7 bases. Germline lookup yields CDR1 SGHNT and CDR2 YYREEE (reference sequence). The ends lost 5 bases at V and 1 base at J; junction bases unmatched: 3. The CDR3 runs 14 residues.

The rearrangement links TRBV5-1 to TRBJ1-4; TRBD1 agrees at 12 bases. The CDR3 length is 15 residues. Germline-derived CDR1 and CDR2 are SGHRS and YFSETQ. V trimming: 7 bases; J trimming: 3 bases; junction bases outside the gene matches: 4. In DNA, the CDR3 is TGCGCCAGCGGGGACAGGGGGCAATCTAATGAAAAACTGTTTTTT. This gives the protein CASGDRGQSNEKLFF.

This clone was recorded once. V and J are TRBV24-1 and TRBJ1-1; the match to TRBD1 covers 7 bases. Germline CDR1 and CDR2: KGHDR and SFDVKD. CDR3 length: 14 amino acids. The junction had 11 bases not matched to a gene; V was cut back by 3 bases and J by 11 bases. CDR3 in amino acids: CATSDPLHPGQAFF. CDR3 nucleotide sequence: TGTGCCACCAGTGATCCACTTCATCCGGGACAGGCTTTCTTT.

The chain combines TRBV10-1 with TRBJ1-1; D is uncertain. The germline V and J ends were trimmed by 7 bases and 1 base, with 16 bases remaining between them. In germline, CDR1 is WNHNN, CDR2 SYGVQD (reference sequence). The CDR3 extends over 15 amino acids. The DNA for the CDR3 is TGCGCCAGCAATGGGAGCGGGAGAGAGAACACTGAAGCTTTCTTT. This encodes CASNGSGRENTEAFF.

V gene TRBV6-5 combines with J gene TRBJ1-2, with TRBD1 matching 9 bases. The trim removed 5 bases at V and 8 bases at J, leaving 9 bases unmatched. Germline V gene sequence: CDR1 MNHEY, CDR2 SVGAGI. The CDR3 consists of 14 residues. The CDR3 region has the DNA TGTGCCAGCAGTCGTCAACAGGGGGCGGGAGGCTACACCTTC. Its protein is CASSRQQGAGGYTF.

This clone has only one observation. This chain joins TRBV6-5 and TRBJ2-7, with 8 bases lining up with TRBD1. Germline V CDR1 and CDR2: MNHEY, SVGAGI. The trim removed 8 bases at V and 4 bases at J, leaving 7 bases unmatched. There are 13 residues in the CDR3. This chain's CDR3 is CASGGRGLYEQYF. The CDR3 bases are TGTGCCAGCGGGGGCAGGGGGCTATACGAGCAGTACTTC.

This sequence joins TRBV2 and TRBJ2-7, with 7 bases fitting TRBD2. With V trimmed by 7 bases and J by 4 bases, 10 bases remained unmatched. Germline V CDR1 and CDR2: SNHLY, FYNNEI. CDR3 size: 14 residues. The CDR3, as DNA: TGTGCCAGCACTACCAGCGGGAACACATACGAGCAGTACTTC. Translating it yields CASTTSGNTYEQYF.

This chain uses TRBV19 with TRBJ2-1, with D perhaps matching TRBD2 (5 bases). Per the germline V gene, CDR1 is LNHDA and CDR2 is SQIVND (reference sequence). The V end was cut by 1 base, the J end by 5 bases, with 18 bases between. CDR3 length equals 17 residues. The CDR3 protein is CASSIGASRRTHNEQFF. Here the CDR3 DNA reads TGTGCCAGTAGTATAGGAGCCTCACGGCGGACTCACAATGAGCAGTTCTTC.

The chain has TRBV10-3 and TRBJ2-5; D gene unclear. V lost 0 bases, J lost 3 bases, and 5 bases lay in between. The germline V gene has CDR1 ENHRY and CDR2 SYGVKD. CDR3 length: 13 amino acids. As DNA, the CDR3 is TGTGCCATCAGTGAGTCGGTAGAAGAGACCCAGTACTTC. Protein product: CAISESVEETQYF.

The chain joins TRBV7-3 to TRBJ2-1; 8 bases match TRBD2. The CDR3 has 17 amino acids. The germline gives CDR1 SGHTA, CDR2 FQGTGA. V shed 5 bases, J shed 3 bases, and the junction held 12 bases outside the gene matches. The CDR3 DNA reads as TGTGCCAGCAGCCCCCAGAGGGATAGCGGGAACTACAATGAGCAGTTCTTC. Its protein is CASSPQRDSGNYNEQFF.

The chain carries TRBV7-9 and TRBJ2-5; tentatively, D is TRBD1 (6 bases). Deletions cut 1 base from V and 4 bases from J, with 10 bases between. CDR1 and CDR2 from the germline V gene are SEHNR and FQNEAQ (reference sequence). This CDR3 has 14 amino acids. Here the CDR3 reads CASSLDLQGETQYF. The CDR3 region has the DNA TGTGCCAGCAGCTTAGACCTACAGGGAGAGACCCAGTACTTC. The full variable domain, its missing parts supplied by reference TRBV7-9 and TRBJ2-5, is DTGVSQNPRHKITKRGQNVTFRCDPISEHNRLYWYRQTLGQGPEFLTYFQNEAQLEKSRLLSDRFSAERPKGSFSTLEIQRTEQGDSAMYLCASSLDLQGETQYFGPGTRLLVL.

This clone was counted once. V gene TRBV19 combines with J gene TRBJ1-2; D is possibly TRBD1 (5 bases). The CDR3 contains 13 residues. Per germline, CDR1 LNHDA and CDR2 SQIVND (reference sequence). The V and J ends lost 3 bases and 6 bases respectively, with 11 bases between them. The CDR3 DNA is TGTGCCAGTAGTATGGGGCAGCGGGATGGCTACACCTTC. Its protein product is CASSMGQRDGYTF.

The rearrangement links TRBV6-5 to TRBJ2-7, with 7 bases lining up with TRBD2. The germline V gene has CDR1 MNHEY and CDR2 SVGAGI. The CDR3 consists of 13 residues. The V segment lost 7 bases and the J segment 7 bases; nucleotides outside the gene matches: 10. For the CDR3, the DNA is TGTGCCAGCACAGAAAGGCGGGAGAGGGAGCAGTACTTC. Translating it yields CASTERREREQYF.

The chain recombines TRBV5-1 with TRBJ1-1; D ambiguous. The ends were cut back, 0 bases at V and 1 base at J, with 7 bases in the middle. CDR1 SGHRS and CDR2 YFSETQ come from the germline V gene. The CDR3 sequence is 14 residues long. CDR3 DNA sequence: TGCGCCAGCAGCTTGGCCGGGGAGAACACTGAAGCTTTCTTT. As protein: CASSLAGENTEAFF.

V gene TRBV19 combines with J gene TRBJ2-2, with D perhaps matching TRBD1 (5 bases). CDR1 and CDR2 (germline): LNHDA, SQIVND (reference sequence). The CDR3 is 15 residues long. V was cut by 1 base and J by 4 bases, with 10 bases left in between. The DNA for the CDR3 is TGTGCCAGTAGTATAGGGGCAGGGATCACCGGGGAGCTGTTTTTT. Residues: CASSIGAGITGELFF.